The following is a TCR gamma chain sequence with its context. This sample is part of a study of gamma-delta chains in newborns, infants, children. Looking at the study overall: Innate gammadelta T cells reportedly expand polyclonally right after birth, driven by microbial exposure, per the title.

TCRdb ran CATT on the reads. The sample includes some 800 gamma-chain clones, less than 70% of them seen just once. There are 10 residues in the CDR3. In germline, CDR1 is GITISATS, CDR2 ISYDGTV (reference sequence). With V trimmed by 3 bases and J by 10 bases, 3 bases remained unmatched. The chain recombines TRGV9 with TRGJ1 or TRGJ2. No J segment appears in TCRdb, so it was assigned here by matching the sequence to germline. The receptor's source is a child who was a newborn, infant or young child, either healthy, febrile or measles-vaccinated (not recorded which). Input material: blood. CDR3 sequence reads: CALWESKKLF. The CDR3 nucleotides are TGTGCCTTGTGGGAGTCAAAGAAACTCTTT.